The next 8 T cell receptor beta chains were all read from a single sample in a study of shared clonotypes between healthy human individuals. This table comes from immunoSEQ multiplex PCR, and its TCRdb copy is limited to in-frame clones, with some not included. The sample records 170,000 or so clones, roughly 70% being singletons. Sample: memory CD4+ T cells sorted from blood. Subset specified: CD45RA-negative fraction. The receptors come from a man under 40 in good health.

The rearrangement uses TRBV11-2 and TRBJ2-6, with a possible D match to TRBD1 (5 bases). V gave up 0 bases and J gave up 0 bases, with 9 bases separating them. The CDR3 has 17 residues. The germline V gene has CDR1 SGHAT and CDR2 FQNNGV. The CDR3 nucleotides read TGTGCCAGCAGCTTAGATGCAGGGTTCTCTGGGGCCAACGTCCTGACTTTC. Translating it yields CASSLDAGFSGANVLTF.

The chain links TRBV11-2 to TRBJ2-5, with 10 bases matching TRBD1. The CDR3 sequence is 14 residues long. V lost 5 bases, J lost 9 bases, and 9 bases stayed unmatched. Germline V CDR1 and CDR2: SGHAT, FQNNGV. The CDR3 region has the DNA TGTGCCAGCAGCCCCGGGACAGGGGCAATGGCCCAGTACTTC. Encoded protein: CASSPGTGAMAQYF.

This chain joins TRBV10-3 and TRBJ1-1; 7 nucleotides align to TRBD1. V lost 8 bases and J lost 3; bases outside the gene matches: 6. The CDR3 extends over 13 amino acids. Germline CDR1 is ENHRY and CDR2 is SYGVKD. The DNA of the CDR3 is TGTGCCATCGGAGACAGGGAGTACACTGAAGCTTTCTTT. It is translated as CAIGDREYTEAFF.

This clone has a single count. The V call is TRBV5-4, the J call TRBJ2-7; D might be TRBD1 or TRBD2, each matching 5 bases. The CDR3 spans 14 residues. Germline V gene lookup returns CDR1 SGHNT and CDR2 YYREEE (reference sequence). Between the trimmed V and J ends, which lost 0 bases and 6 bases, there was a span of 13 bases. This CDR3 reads CASSLGGRPSEQYF. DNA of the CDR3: TGTGCCAGCAGCTTGGGGGGACGGCCGAGCGAGCAGTACTTC.

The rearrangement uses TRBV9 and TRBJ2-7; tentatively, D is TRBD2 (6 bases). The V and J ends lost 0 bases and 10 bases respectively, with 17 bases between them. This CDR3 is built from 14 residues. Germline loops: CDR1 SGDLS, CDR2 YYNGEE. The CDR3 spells CASSVVSEGSSQYF. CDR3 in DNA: TGTGCCAGCAGCGTAGTGTCGGAGGGAAGTAGTCAGTACTTC.

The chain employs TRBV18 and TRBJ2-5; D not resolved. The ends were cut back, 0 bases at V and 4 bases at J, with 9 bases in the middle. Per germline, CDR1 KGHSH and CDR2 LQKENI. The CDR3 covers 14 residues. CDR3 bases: TGTGCCAGCTCACCACCGTGGGGTCGAGAGACCCAGTACTTC. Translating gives CASSPPWGRETQYF.

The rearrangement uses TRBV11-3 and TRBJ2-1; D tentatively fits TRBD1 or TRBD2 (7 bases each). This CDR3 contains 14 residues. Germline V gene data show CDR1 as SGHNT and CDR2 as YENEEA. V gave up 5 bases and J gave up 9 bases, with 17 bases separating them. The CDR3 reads CASSPRQGGSEQFF. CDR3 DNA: TGTGCCAGCAGCCCTAGACAGGGAGGGAGTGAGCAGTTCTTC.

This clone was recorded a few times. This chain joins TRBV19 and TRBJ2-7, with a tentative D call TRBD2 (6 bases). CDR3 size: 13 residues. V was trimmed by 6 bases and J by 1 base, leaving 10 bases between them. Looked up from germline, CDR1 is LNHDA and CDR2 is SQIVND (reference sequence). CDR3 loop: CASRLAGSYEQYF. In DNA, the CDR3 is TGTGCCAGTAGGTTGGCGGGGTCCTACGAGCAGTACTTC.